This T cell receptor beta chain was sequenced in a study of blood T cell repertoires in COVID-19. Turning to the study itself: COVID-19 samples, acute and convalescent, were from the United States, Italy and Spain.

Trimming took 4 bases from V and 7 from J; bases not matched to a gene: 10. The CDR3 has 15 amino acids. Germline V lookup: CDR1 SGHRS, CDR2 YFSETQ. Profiling relied on immunoSEQ multiplex PCR, and the TCRdb table lists in-frame clones only, not all of them. The sample includes some 390,000 clones, around nine tenths of them seen just once. The sample taken for sequencing was PBMCs or T cells enriched from blood (not recorded which). This chain joins TRBV5-1 and TRBJ1-4, with 7 bases identical to TRBD1. The sequence was collected from a woman aged 30 to 39 who had recovered from COVID-19. The CDR3 sequence is CASSTRQGLGEKLFF. In nucleotides, the CDR3 is TGCGCCAGCAGCACCCGACAGGGACTGGGTGAAAAACTGTTTTTT.